Detailed here is one TCR beta chain. This clonotype was seen more than once but under ten times. The antigen this receptor binds is unknown. No much larger clone exists at a distance of one base, and base qualities are not known. These data belong to a study of blood T cells in healthy people across ages (dated by TCRdb to 2015 to 2017). Describing the broader study: Template switching captured roughly one uniquely barcoded TCR beta cDNA molecule per two T cells in model experiments. The donors were split into four age groups: young (average 16 years), middle-aged (39), aged (62) and long-lived (roughly 86). Two additional independent replicas of 1 million unique cDNA reads from the same blood draw were analyzed for two donors (one aged 18 to 30 and one aged 80 or older). To track age-related changes in TCR beta repertoire diversity, the study relied on deep sequencing normalized with unique cDNA molecular identifiers. Donors of different ages were randomly distributed across sequencing lanes to avoid experimental bias. The study at large found these results: Bulk unsorted PBMC profiling prevented conclusive comparison of naive and antigen-experienced compartments. As age increased, observed TCR beta diversity per million T cells dropped in a roughly linear way, and a significant reduction was already evident by age roughly 36. Observed TCR beta diversity correlated strongly with the percentage of naive T cells measured by flow cytometry. Estimates of total diversity from one million sequenced T cells were regarded as lower bounds and underestimates. The CMV infection status of donors was not known, potentially confounding age-related changes in expanded clonotypes. Compared with the aged group, the long-lived group had more naive CD4+ T cells, fewer expanded clones and increased TCR diversity, a pattern suggesting age selection.

To prepare the library, 5' RACE was applied. A second about 7 to 11 cycle PCR used a sample-barcoded 5' primer and a J-beta primer mix. A template-switch 5' adaptor carrying 12 random nucleotides introduced a unique molecular identifier onto each TCR beta cDNA molecule. At least 2.5 million CDR3-containing paired-end reads were obtained from each sample. All of the RNA was converted into first-strand cDNA using the Mint cDNA synthesis kit, with a TRBC-specific oligonucleotide serving as the primer. All cDNA was treated with uracil-DNA glycosylase and then went through a first 18-cycle PCR with the universal primers M1SS and BC2_uni_R. As for the authors' bioinformatics: For normalization, 1 million high-quality reads, each with a distinct molecular identifier, were randomly selected from each sample. Instead of being binned into consensus sequences, reads that shared molecular identifiers were thrown out. MiTCR, set to a Q25 quality threshold and the strictest error-elimination algorithm, was used for CDR3 identification, clonotype clustering and error correction. A nonparametric unseen species model with Euler transformation was used to estimate lower-bound total TCR beta diversity. The public reads were run again by TCRdb, first through fastp at Q25 and then through MiXCR, and only productive beta chains were kept. Merged by CDR3 protein, the rows form single entries marked with the most common genes and DNA. Clone size and V and J calls follow TCRdb, not the original study. In all, the sample holds 1.5 million to 2 million distinct CDR3 sequences, and 30% to 40% of those were seen once. The ten largest clones represent 20% to 25% of the sample.

Unmatched junction bases come to 9, with V trimmed by 0 bases and J by 8 bases. Its CDR3 holds 16 amino acids, cysteine through phenylalanine. CDR3 DNA only is kept here, 48 bases in frame from base 1. From a lookup of the germline V gene, CDR1 and CDR2 are LGHNA and YNFKEQ. Systemically healthy Caucasian individuals from Russia, about 38 in total and aged roughly 6 to 100 years, were included as donors. Each donor gave ten milliliters of peripheral blood, drawn into EDTA-treated Vacutainer tubes. PBMCs were isolated by Ficoll-Paque density-gradient centrifugation, with at least 7 million obtained per sample. Total RNA was extracted from PBMCs with Trizol reagent, with at least 6 micrograms obtained per sample. The percentages of naive CD45RAhigh/CD27high T cells were determined by flow cytometry on a PBMC aliquot from every donor.

The rearrangement joined TRBV4-2 to TRBJ1-4, with TRBD1 matching 7 junction bases. The sequence derives from a human donor in good health. Sample: blood. The DNA sequence reads TGTGCCAGCAGCCAAGATCGGTCAGGGGGGAACGAAAAACTGTTTTTT. This is translated as CASSQDRSGGNEKLFF.